The present T cell receptor beta chain was sequenced within a study of immune characterization of retroperitoneal liposarcoma. TCRdb redid the calling of the PCR reads with MiXCR, one entry per CDR3 protein. This table has approximately 7,100 distinct CDR3 sequences, roughly 29% appearing once. V lost 2 bases to trimming and J lost 8 bases, with 19 bases between them. The CDR3 runs to 16 residues. Germline V gene lookup returns CDR1 MNHNS and CDR2 SASEGT. This receptor was obtained from a male donor with retroperitoneal liposarcoma. What was sequenced was blood. The J gene is TRBJ2-1, the V gene TRBV6-1; D perhaps matches TRBD2 (6 bases). CDR3: CASSERREPRVHEQFF. The DNA of the CDR3 is TGTGCCAGCAGTGAAAGACGGGAGCCCCGGGTACATGAGCAGTTCTTC.